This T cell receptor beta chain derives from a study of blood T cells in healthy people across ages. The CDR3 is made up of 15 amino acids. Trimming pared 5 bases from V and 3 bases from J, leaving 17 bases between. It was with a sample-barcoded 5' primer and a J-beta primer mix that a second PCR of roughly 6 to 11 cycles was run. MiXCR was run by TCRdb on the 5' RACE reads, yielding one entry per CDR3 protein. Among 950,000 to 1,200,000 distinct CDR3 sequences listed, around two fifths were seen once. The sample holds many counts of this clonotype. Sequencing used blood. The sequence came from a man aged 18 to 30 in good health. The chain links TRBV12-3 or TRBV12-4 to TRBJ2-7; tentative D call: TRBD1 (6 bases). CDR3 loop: CASSPTRDIYYEQYF. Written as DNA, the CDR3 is TGTGCCAGCAGTCCCACCAGGGACATCTACTACGAGCAGTACTTC.